This entry is about one T cell receptor (beta chain). Its antigen is undetermined. This entry belongs to a study of identical twins. Study-wide findings and caveats: Compared with unrelated sharing, twin-shared out-of-frame alpha sequences had more low-probability sequences. Part of the zero-insertion signal could reflect confounding by invariant MAIT and iNKT cells.

Germline V gives CDR1 SQVTM, CDR2 ANQGSEA. This CDR3 contains 14 residues. With 7 bases removed from V and 6 bases from J, the gap between germline ends came to 22 bases. Each CDR3 protein is one row after TCRdb ran MiXCR on the 5' RACE reads. The sample carries some 660,000 distinct CDR3 sequences, over 8.5% recorded once. This same sample was also part of a study on yellow fever vaccine responses in identical twins.

This chain links TRBV29-1 with TRBJ2-7; possibly TRBD1 or TRBD2 for D (5 bases each). This sequence was found in a woman between 18 and 29 years old in good health. The sequencing sample was made of PBMCs. In DNA, the CDR3 is TGCAGCGCTAGCTCCCCGACAGATTCTCGCGAGCAGTACTTC. Protein: CSASSPTDSREQYF.